The clone carrying this T cell receptor (beta chain) came up many times. The antigen remains undetermined. V lost 5 bases and J lost 3; bases outside the gene matches: 8. The CDR3 totals 15 residues. Germline values: CDR1 PRHDT, CDR2 FYEKMQ (reference sequence). This sample stems from a study of radiotherapy plus CTLA-4 blockade in lung cancer. At the level of the study: Objective response rate was 15% to 20%; disease control rate, 31%.

Findings of the study overall: In blood, TCR clones derived from the tumor expanded after radiotherapy plus ipilimumab.

Produced via immunoSEQ multiplex PCR; TCRdb's table is partial and in-frame only. The sample contains approximately 45,000 clones, approximately 62% of which appear only once. Focal radiation plus CTLA-4 blockade with ipilimumab was given to patients with chemo-refractory metastatic non-small-cell lung cancer. The sequence came from a human donor with non-small cell lung cancer who had a partial response to radiotherapy plus ipilimumab. The sample in question was peripheral blood, obtained from a patient treated with radiotherapy plus ipilimumab. This rearrangement joins TRBV13 to TRBJ1-2, with 8 bases identical to TRBD1. The CDR3 here is CASSQNTGGDYGYTF. CDR3 bases: TGTGCCAGCAGCCAAAATACAGGGGGGGACTATGGCTACACCTTC.